The rows below give T cell receptor beta chains drawn from one sample of a study of T-cell reconstitution after alpha-beta-depleted transplantation in children. From the PCR reads, TCRdb called clonotypes with MiXCR, one entry per CDR3 protein. The profile shows approximately 340,000 distinct CDR3 sequences, over 9% of them singletons. The sample was PBMCs from the stem cell graft donor, taken from the stem cell graft. The receptor set was obtained from a human donor who donated a stem cell graft to a child with acute lymphoblastic leukemia. CDR3s include the opening cysteine and the closing phenylalanine or tryptophan. The D gene is left open where the match is weak. Not every row has a clone size; where given, it reads once, few, many or a size class.

CASSLPGLAGGDEQFF	TGTGCCAGCAGCCTCCCGGGACTAGCGGGAGGAGATGAGCAGTTCTTC	TRBJ2-1	TRBD2	TRBV11-1	few
CASRAGIQPQHF	TGTGCCAGCAGGGCGGGGATTCAGCCCCAGCATTTT	TRBJ1-5	.	TRBV6-2/TRBV6-3	few
CASSFISGANVLTF	TGTGCCAGCAGTTTCATCTCTGGGGCCAACGTCCTGACTTTC	TRBJ2-6	.	TRBV27	many
CASSSPKLRGDIKQYF	TGTGCCAGCAGTTCTCCGAAACTACGAGGGGACATCAAGCAGTACTTC	TRBJ2-7	.	TRBV28	many
CASSQDPLAGLEQYF	TGCGCCAGCAGCCAAGATCCGCTAGCGGGCCTCGAGCAGTACTTC	TRBJ2-7	TRBD2	TRBV4-1	.
CASSPGDSAYEQYF	TGTGCCAGCAGTCCGGGGGACAGCGCCTACGAGCAGTACTTC	TRBJ2-7	.	TRBV12-3/TRBV12-4	.
CASSPMGGGTDTQYF	TGTGCCAGCAGTCCGATGGGAGGTGGAACAGATACGCAGTATTTT	TRBJ2-3	.	TRBV5-6	.
CASSLRAGGFYEQYF	TGTGCCAGCAGTTTAAGGGCGGGAGGGTTCTACGAGCAGTACTTC	TRBJ2-7	TRBD2	TRBV12-3/TRBV12-4	many
CASSQENLANEQYF	TGTGCCAGCAGCCAAGAAAACCTCGCGAACGAGCAGTACTTC	TRBJ2-7	.	TRBV14	few
CASSQGGQGYYGYTF	TGTGCCAGCAGCCAGGGGGGCCAGGGCTACTATGGCTACACCTTC	TRBJ1-2	.	TRBV3-1	.
CSARRGDRYEQYF	TGCAGTGCTCGAAGGGGGGACCGCTACGAGCAGTACTTC	TRBJ2-7	.	TRBV20-1	.
CASSVAEPGTGYSGNTIYF	TGTGCCAGCAGCGTAGCAGAACCCGGGACAGGGTACTCTGGAAACACCATATATTTT	TRBJ1-3	TRBD1	TRBV9	.
CASSQRLASDEQFF	TGCGCCAGCAGCCAAAGACTAGCGTCTGATGAGCAGTTCTTC	TRBJ2-1	TRBD2	TRBV4-1	few
CATSRQQSSYNEQFF	TGTGCCACCAGCAGGCAGCAGAGCTCCTACAATGAGCAGTTCTTC	TRBJ2-1	.	TRBV15	many
CASSYRGQGTGELFF	TGCGCCAGCAGCTATAGGGGACAGGGGACCGGGGAGCTGTTTTTT	TRBJ2-2	TRBD1	TRBV5-1	many
CASSLRGGGSYEQYF	TGTGCCAGCAGTTTAAGGGGGGGCGGTTCCTACGAGCAGTACTTC	TRBJ2-7	.	TRBV28	.
CASSQGQDTSEQYF	TGCGCCAGCAGCCAAGGACAGGATACTTCCGAGCAGTACTTC	TRBJ2-7	.	TRBV4-1	few
CASRPDTSGRAGEQFF	TGTGCCAGCAGACCCGACACTAGCGGGAGGGCCGGGGAGCAGTTCTTC	TRBJ2-1	TRBD2	TRBV7-8	few
CASSLAGTSPDEQYF	TGTGCCAGCAGTTTGGCAGGGACTAGCCCTGACGAGCAGTACTTC	TRBJ2-7	TRBD2	TRBV27	few
CASSPYSGGGETQYF	TGCGCCAGCAGCCCCTACTCCGGGGGAGGGGAGACCCAGTACTTC	TRBJ2-5	TRBD2	TRBV4-1	.
CATREGTSPGEQYF	TGTGCCACCCGAGAGGGGACCTCTCCCGGCGAGCAGTACTTC	TRBJ2-7	.	TRBV27	few
CASSPAPGYEQYF	TGTGCCAGCAGTCCCGCCCCGGGGTACGAGCAGTACTTC	TRBJ2-7	.	TRBV12-3/TRBV12-4	.
CASAMGQSPGYTF	TGTGCCAGTGCGATGGGACAGTCTCCTGGCTACACCTTC	TRBJ1-2	TRBD1	TRBV3-1	many
CASSLSGGQPIYEQYF	TGTGCCAGCAGCTTAAGCGGGGGACAACCCATCTACGAGCAGTACTTC	TRBJ2-7	TRBD2	TRBV7-9	few
CATSGSGTGGFVSNQPQHF	TGTGCCACCAGTGGATCGGGGACAGGGGGTTTTGTTAGCAATCAGCCCCAGCATTTT	TRBJ1-5	TRBD1	TRBV24-1	.
CASSYGEGNQPQHF	TGTGCCAGCAGTTACGGGGAGGGCAATCAGCCCCAGCATTTT	TRBJ1-5	.	TRBV6-5	few
CSVPPSGRAETQYF	TGCAGCGTTCCGCCATCCGGGAGGGCAGAGACCCAGTACTTC	TRBJ2-5	TRBD2	TRBV29-1	few
CASSVEIAETQYF	TGTGCCAGCAGTGTAGAGATCGCGGAGACCCAGTACTTC	TRBJ2-5	.	TRBV2	.
CSARDLRQAPYNEQFF	TGCAGTGCTAGAGACCTCCGACAGGCGCCCTACAATGAGCAGTTCTTC	TRBJ2-1	.	TRBV20-1	.
CASRPSGDRGRNEQFF	TGTGCCAGCAGACCGTCCGGGGACAGGGGCAGGAATGAGCAGTTCTTC	TRBJ2-1	TRBD1	TRBV3-1	many
CASSSVGSGSRKTQYF	TGTGCCAGCAGTTCCGTCGGGAGCGGGAGTAGGAAGACCCAGTACTTC	TRBJ2-5	TRBD2	TRBV12-3/TRBV12-4	few
CSASPVDPSTDTQYF	TGCAGTGCCTCCCCAGTTGACCCCAGCACAGATACGCAGTATTTT	TRBJ2-3	.	TRBV20-1	few
CASSFLSASSYNEQFF	TGTGCCAGCAGTTTCCTTAGCGCTAGCTCCTACAATGAGCAGTTCTTC	TRBJ2-1	.	TRBV12-3/TRBV12-4	.
CASSPLLGSKSYEQYF	TGTGCCAGCAGCCCCCTGTTAGGGAGCAAATCCTACGAGCAGTACTTC	TRBJ2-7	.	TRBV5-6	many
CASSLNQGEITDTQYF	TGTGCCAGCAGTTTAAATCAGGGGGAGATCACAGATACGCAGTATTTT	TRBJ2-3	TRBD1	TRBV28	.
CASSFGTGRTDTQYF	TGTGCCAGCAGCTTCGGGACAGGGCGGACAGATACGCAGTATTTT	TRBJ2-3	TRBD1	TRBV7-9	many
CASSFPGLNEQYF	TGTGCCAGCAGCTTCCCGGGCCTGAACGAGCAGTACTTC	TRBJ2-7	.	TRBV7-2	.
CASSAESGRNYEQYF	TGTGCCAGCAGCGCAGAGAGCGGGAGGAACTACGAGCAGTACTTC	TRBJ2-7	TRBD2	TRBV7-2	few
CASSTPWRAANTGELFF	TGTGCCAGCAGCACCCCTTGGCGGGCCGCGAACACCGGGGAGCTGTTTTTT	TRBJ2-2	.	TRBV7-9	few
CSARGEGPLHF	TGCAGTGCTAGAGGGGAGGGACCCCTCCACTTT	TRBJ1-6	.	TRBV20-1	many
CSALTDPYSYNEQFF	TGCAGTGCCCTGACGGATCCATACTCCTACAATGAGCAGTTCTTC	TRBJ2-1	.	TRBV20-1	.
CASSAYSGQGDEQYF	TGTGCCAGCAGTGCGTATTCGGGACAGGGGGACGAGCAGTACTTC	TRBJ2-7	TRBD1	TRBV25-1	.
CASSSPRDRVVYEQYF	TGTGCCAGCAGTTCCCCCCGGGACAGGGTCGTCTACGAGCAGTACTTC	TRBJ2-7	TRBD1	TRBV28	.
CASSQAEVPALSYEQFF	TGCGCCAGCAGCCAAGCAGAAGTCCCTGCCTTGTCCTATGAGCAGTTCTTC	TRBJ2-1	.	TRBV4-3	.
CASSFLFGNTEAFF	TGTGCCAGCAGTTTTTTGTTCGGGAACACTGAAGCTTTCTTT	TRBJ1-1	.	TRBV27	few
CASSLGGIGTEAFF	TGCGCCAGCAGCTTGGGAGGGATCGGAACTGAAGCTTTCTTT	TRBJ1-1	.	TRBV5-1	.
CASSYAGDYGYTF	TGTGCCAGCAGCTACGCCGGAGACTATGGCTACACCTTC	TRBJ1-2	.	TRBV27	many
CASSLKGPSGLGEQYF	TGTGCCAGCAGCTTAAAGGGGCCTAGCGGGTTGGGCGAGCAGTACTTC	TRBJ2-7	TRBD2	TRBV7-3	.
CASTDRSSYEQYF	TGTGCCAGCACTGACAGGAGCTCCTACGAGCAGTACTTC	TRBJ2-7	.	TRBV6-1	many
CASSQEDRTTGELFF	TGCGCCAGCAGCCAAGAGGACAGGACGACCGGGGAGCTGTTTTTT	TRBJ2-2	TRBD1	TRBV4-1	many
CASSPGQGYTGELFF	TGCGCCAGCAGCCCCGGACAGGGGTACACCGGGGAGCTGTTTTTT	TRBJ2-2	TRBD1	TRBV4-3	many
CSVVGRHGYTF	TGCAGCGTTGTGGGGAGGCATGGCTACACCTTC	TRBJ1-2	.	TRBV29-1	few
CSVVPPGNIQYF	TGCAGCGTTGTCCCCCCTGGGAACATTCAGTACTTC	TRBJ2-4	.	TRBV29-1	.
CSARDGTGGARSGYGYTF	TGCAGTGCTAGAGATGGGACAGGGGGCGCGAGAAGCGGGTATGGCTACACCTTC	TRBJ1-2	TRBD1	TRBV20-1	.
CASRASGRGSDTQYF	TGTGCCAGCAGGGCTAGCGGGAGGGGTTCAGATACGCAGTATTTT	TRBJ2-3	TRBD2	TRBV6-1	few
CASRQTGRLYEQYF	TGCGCCAGTCGGCAAACAGGGCGACTCTACGAGCAGTACTTC	TRBJ2-7	.	TRBV5-1	.
CASSLILESEQYF	TGTGCCAGCAGTTTAATTTTAGAATCCGAGCAGTACTTC	TRBJ2-7	.	TRBV27	few
CASSLGTGVRQYF	TGTGCCAGCAGCCTCGGGACAGGGGTGCGGCAGTACTTC	TRBJ2-7	TRBD1	TRBV14	many
CASSQWGAGYTF	TGTGCCAGCAGCCAATGGGGGGCTGGCTACACCTTC	TRBJ1-2	.	TRBV16	few